This T cell receptor beta chain was found in a study of regulatory T cells in long-lasting Graves disease. CDR3-region Arm-PCR and iRepertoire HTBI primers produced the TCR beta libraries. Each CDR3 protein gets one entry after TCRdb re-called the multiplex PCR reads with MiXCR. This table holds about 620,000 distinct CDR3 sequences, less than 20% found once. This clonotype came up a few times. In germline, CDR1 is SGHVS, CDR2 FQNEAQ. The V end was cut by 5 bases, the J end by 10 bases, with 15 bases between. CDR3 length: 14 amino acids. Time point described: newly diagnosed GD, antithyroid drugs for less than 3 months. Preparation of the TCR library used RNA extracted from PBMCs. These records were also assigned to another study, of T cells in Graves' hyperthyroidism and ophthalmopathy.

This receptor was identified in a woman aged 25 to 45 with Graves disease. Sequences were derived from peripheral blood mononuclear cells (PBMCs), sampled at new diagnosis, from a patient treated with antithyroid drugs. This chain uses TRBV7-8 with TRBJ1-6, with D maybe TRBD1 (6 bases). CDR3 nucleotide sequence: TGTGCCAGCAGCCTTCCCGGGGGCGGGTCACCCCTCCACTTT. This codes for CASSLPGGGSPLHF.